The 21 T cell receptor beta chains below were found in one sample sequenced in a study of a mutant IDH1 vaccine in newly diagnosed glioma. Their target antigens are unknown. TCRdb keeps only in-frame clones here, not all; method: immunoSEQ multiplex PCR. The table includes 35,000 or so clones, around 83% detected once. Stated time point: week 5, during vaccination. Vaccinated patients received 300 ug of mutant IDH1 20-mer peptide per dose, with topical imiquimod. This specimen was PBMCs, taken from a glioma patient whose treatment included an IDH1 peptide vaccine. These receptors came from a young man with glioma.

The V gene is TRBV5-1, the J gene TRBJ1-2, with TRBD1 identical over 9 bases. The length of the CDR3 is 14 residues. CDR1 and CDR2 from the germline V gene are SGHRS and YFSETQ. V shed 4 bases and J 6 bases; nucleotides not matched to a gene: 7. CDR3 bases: TGCGCCAGCAGCACGGGACAGGGAGAGGATGGCTACACCTTC. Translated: CASSTGQGEDGYTF.

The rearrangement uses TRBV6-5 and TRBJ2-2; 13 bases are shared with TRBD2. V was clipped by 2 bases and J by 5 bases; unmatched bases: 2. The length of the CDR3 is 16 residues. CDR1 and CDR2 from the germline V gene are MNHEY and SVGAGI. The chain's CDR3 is CASSYQLAGGTGELFF. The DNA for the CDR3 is TGTGCCAGCAGTTACCAACTAGCGGGAGGGACCGGGGAGCTGTTTTTT.

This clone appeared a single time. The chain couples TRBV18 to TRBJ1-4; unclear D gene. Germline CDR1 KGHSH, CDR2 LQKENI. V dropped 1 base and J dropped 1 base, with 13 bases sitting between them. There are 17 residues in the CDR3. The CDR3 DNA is TGTGCCAGCTCACCACAATCAGTATGGGAAACTAATGAAAAACTGTTTTTT. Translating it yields CASSPQSVWETNEKLFF.

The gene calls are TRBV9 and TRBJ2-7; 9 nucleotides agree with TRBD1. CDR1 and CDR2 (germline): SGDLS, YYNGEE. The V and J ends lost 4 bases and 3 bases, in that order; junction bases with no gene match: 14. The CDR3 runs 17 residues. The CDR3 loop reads CASSSPTRGTGSYEQYF. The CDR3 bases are TGTGCCAGCAGCTCACCAACCAGGGGGACAGGGAGCTACGAGCAGTACTTC.

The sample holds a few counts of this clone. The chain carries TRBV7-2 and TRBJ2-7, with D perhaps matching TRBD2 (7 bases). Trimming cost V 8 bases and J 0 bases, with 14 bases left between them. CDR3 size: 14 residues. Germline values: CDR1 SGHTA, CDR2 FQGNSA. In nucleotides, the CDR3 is TGTGCCAGCGGGATGGGGGGGGCCTCCTACGAGCAGTACTTC. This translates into CASGMGGASYEQYF.

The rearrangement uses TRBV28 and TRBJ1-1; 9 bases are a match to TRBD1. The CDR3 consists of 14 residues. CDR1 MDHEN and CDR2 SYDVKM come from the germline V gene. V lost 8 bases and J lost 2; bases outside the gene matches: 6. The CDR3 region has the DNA TGTGCCAGCGGGACAGGGTTAAGTAACACTGAAGCTTTCTTT. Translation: CASGTGLSNTEAFF.

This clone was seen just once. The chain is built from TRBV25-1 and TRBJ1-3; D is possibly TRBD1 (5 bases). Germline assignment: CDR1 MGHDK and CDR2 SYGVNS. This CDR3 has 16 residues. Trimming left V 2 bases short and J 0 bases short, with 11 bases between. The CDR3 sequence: CASSEVGGGSGNTIYF. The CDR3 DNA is TGTGCCAGCAGTGAAGTCGGGGGGGGCTCTGGAAACACCATATATTTT. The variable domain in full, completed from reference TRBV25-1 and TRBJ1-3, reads EADIYQTPRYLVIGTGKKITLECSQTMGHDKMYWYQQDPGMELHLIHYSYGVNSTEKGDLSSESTVSRIRTEHFPLTLESARPSHTSQYLCASSEVGGGSGNTIYFGEGSWLTVV.

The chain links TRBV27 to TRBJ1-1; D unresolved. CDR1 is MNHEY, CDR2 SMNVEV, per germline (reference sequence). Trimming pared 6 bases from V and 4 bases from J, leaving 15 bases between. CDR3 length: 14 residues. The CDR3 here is CASRQINRGTEAFF. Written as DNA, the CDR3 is TGTGCCAGCAGACAAATCAACCGGGGCACTGAAGCTTTCTTT.

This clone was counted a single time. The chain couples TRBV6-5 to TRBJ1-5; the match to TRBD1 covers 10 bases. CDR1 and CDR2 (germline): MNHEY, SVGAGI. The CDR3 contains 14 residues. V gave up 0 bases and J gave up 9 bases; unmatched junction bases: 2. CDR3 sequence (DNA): TGTGCCAGCAGTTACTCGACAGGGGGCATGCCCCAGCATTTT. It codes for CASSYSTGGMPQHF.

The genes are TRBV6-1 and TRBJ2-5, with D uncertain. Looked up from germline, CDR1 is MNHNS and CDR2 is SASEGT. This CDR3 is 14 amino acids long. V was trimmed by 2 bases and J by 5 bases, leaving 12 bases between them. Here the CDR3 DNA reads TGTGCCAGCAGTGAATCCATCCCCGGGGAGACCCAGTACTTC. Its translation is CASSESIPGETQYF.

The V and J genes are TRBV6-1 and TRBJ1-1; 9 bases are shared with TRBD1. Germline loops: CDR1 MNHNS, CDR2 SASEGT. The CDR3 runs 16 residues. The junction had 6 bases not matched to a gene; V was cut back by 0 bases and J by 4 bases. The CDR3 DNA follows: TGTGCCAGCAGTGAAGCGGGGACAGGGTGGGGCACTGAAGCTTTCTTT. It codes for CASSEAGTGWGTEAFF.

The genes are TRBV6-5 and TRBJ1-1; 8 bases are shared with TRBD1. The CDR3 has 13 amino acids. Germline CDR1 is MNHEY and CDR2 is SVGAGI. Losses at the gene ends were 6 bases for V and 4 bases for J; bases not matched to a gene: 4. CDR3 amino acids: CASSRGRSTEAFF. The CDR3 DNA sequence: TGTGCCAGCAGCAGGGGGCGAAGCACTGAAGCTTTCTTT.

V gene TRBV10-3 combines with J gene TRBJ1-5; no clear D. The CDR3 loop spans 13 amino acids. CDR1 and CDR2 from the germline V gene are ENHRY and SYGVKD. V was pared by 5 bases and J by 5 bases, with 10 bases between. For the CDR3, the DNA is TGTGCCATCAGTCCCGGGGAGGATCAGCCCCAGCATTTT. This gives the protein CAISPGEDQPQHF.

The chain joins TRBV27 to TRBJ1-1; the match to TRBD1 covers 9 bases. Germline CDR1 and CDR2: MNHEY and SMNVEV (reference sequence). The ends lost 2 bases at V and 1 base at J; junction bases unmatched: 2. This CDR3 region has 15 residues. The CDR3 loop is CASSLGQGRNTEAFF. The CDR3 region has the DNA TGTGCCAGCAGTTTAGGACAGGGGAGGAACACTGAAGCTTTCTTT.

The CDR3 DNA is TGTGCCACCAGCAGAGTGGGGGGACTCCCGTATGGCTACACCTTC. It specifies CATSRVGGLPYGYTF. The chain links TRBV15 to TRBJ1-2; D is possibly TRBD1 (5 bases). The length of the CDR3 is 15 residues. From germline, CDR1 is LNHNV and CDR2 YYDKDF (reference sequence). Trimming stripped 1 base from V and 5 bases from J, with 14 bases between.

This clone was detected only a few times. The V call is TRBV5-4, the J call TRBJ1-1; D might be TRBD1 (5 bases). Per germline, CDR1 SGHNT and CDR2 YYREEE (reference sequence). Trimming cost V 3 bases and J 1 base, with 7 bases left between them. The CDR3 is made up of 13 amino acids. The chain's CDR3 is CASSWQGNTEAFF. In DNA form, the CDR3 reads TGTGCCAGCAGCTGGCAGGGGAACACTGAAGCTTTCTTT.

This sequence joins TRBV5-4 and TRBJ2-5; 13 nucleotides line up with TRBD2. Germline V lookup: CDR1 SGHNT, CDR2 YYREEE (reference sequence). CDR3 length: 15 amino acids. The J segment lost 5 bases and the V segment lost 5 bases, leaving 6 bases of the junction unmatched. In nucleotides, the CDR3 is TGTGCCAGCAGACCCGGGACTAGCGGGATCGAGACCCAGTACTTC. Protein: CASRPGTSGIETQYF.

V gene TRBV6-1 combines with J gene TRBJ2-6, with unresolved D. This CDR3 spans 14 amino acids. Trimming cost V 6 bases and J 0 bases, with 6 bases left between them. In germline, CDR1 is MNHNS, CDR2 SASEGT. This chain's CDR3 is CASRENSGANVLTF. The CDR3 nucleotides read TGTGCCAGCAGAGAGAACTCTGGGGCCAACGTCCTGACTTTC.

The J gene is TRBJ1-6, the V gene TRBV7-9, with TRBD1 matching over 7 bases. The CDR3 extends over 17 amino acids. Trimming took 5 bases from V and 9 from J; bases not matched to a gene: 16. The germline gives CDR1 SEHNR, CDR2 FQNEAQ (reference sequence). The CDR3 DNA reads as TGTGCCAGCAGCCCCCCCCGGGTGGGCAGGGGGAGTTCACCCCTCCACTTT. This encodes CASSPPRVGRGSSPLHF.

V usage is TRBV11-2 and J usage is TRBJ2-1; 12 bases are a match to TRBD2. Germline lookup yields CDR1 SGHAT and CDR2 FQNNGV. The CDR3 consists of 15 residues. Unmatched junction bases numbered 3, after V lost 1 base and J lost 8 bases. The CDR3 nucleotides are TGTGCCAGCAGCTTAGCCCGGACTAGCGGGGATGAGCAGTTCTTC. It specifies CASSLARTSGDEQFF.

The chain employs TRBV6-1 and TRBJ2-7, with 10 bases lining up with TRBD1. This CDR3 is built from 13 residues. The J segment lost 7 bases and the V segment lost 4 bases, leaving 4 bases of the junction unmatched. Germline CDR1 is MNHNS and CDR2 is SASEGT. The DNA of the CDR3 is TGTGCCAGCAGTGCGAGGACAGGGGGGGAGCAGTACTTC. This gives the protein CASSARTGGEQYF.